This paragraph reports one T cell receptor beta chain. The sample comes from a study of blood T cell repertoires in COVID-19. TCRdb's table, derived via immunoSEQ multiplex PCR, lists solely in-frame clones and lacks some. Counted here are around 230,000 clones, around 88% occurring once; the ten biggest clones make up over 2%. The ends lost 2 bases at V and 2 bases at J; junction bases unmatched: 5. Germline lookup yields CDR1 LGHDT and CDR2 YNNKEL (reference sequence). CDR3 size: 16 residues. Enrolled through a virtual design, the participants were between about 18 and 100 years of age and came from about two dozen US areas.

The chain has TRBV3-1 (or the pseudogene TRBV3-2) and TRBJ2-2, with 7 bases fitting TRBD2. This sequence originates from a woman in her forties with acute COVID-19. The specimen was PBMCs or T cells enriched from blood (not recorded which). The CDR3 nucleotides are TGTGCCAGCAGCCAAACCGGGACTACCAACACCGGGGAGCTGTTTTTT. It encodes CASSQTGTTNTGELFF.